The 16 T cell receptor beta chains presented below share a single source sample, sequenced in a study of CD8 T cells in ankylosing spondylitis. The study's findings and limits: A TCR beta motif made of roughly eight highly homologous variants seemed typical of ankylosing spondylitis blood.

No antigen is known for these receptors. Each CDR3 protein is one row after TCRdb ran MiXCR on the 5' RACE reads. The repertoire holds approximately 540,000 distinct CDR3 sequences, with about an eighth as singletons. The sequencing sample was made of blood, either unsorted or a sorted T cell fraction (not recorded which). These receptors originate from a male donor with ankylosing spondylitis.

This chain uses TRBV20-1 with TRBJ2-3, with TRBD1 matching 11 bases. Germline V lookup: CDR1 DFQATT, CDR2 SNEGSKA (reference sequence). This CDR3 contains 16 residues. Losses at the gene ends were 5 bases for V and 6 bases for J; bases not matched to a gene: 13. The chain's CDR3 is CSALTGTGGIGDTQYF. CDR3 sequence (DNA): TGCAGTGCTCTGACCGGGACAGGGGGGATAGGGGATACGCAGTATTTT.

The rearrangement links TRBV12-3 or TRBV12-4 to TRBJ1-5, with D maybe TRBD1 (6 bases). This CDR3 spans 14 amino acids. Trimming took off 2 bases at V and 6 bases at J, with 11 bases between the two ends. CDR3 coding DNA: TGTGCCAGCAGTTTAAGGGGGATTAGTCAGCCCCAGCATTTT. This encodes CASSLRGISQPQHF.

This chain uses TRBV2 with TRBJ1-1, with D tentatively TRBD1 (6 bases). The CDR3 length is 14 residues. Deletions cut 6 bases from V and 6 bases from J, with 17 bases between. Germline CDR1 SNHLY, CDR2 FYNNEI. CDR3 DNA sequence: TGTGCCAGCAGCGCCCGGGACATTAGCCCTGAAGCTTTCTTT. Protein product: CASSARDISPEAFF.

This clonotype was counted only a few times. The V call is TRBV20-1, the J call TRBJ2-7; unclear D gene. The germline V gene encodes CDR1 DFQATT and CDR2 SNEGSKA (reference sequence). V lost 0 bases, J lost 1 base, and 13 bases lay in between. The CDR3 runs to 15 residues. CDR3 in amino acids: CSARDNRRLSYEQYF. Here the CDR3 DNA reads TGCAGTGCTAGAGATAATAGAAGACTGTCCTACGAGCAGTACTTC.

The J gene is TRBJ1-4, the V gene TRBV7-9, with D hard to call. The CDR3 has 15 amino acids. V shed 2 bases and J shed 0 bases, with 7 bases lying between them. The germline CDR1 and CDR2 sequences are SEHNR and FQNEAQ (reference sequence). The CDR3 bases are TGTGCCAGCAGCTTAACGGAAGCAACTAATGAAAAACTGTTTTTT. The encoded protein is CASSLTEATNEKLFF.

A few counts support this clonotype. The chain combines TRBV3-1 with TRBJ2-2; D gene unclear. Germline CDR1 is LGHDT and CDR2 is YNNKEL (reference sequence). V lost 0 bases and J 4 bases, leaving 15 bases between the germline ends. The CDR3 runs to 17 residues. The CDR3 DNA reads TGTGCCAGCAGCCAAGAGCTTCGAAGACTGGGCACCGGGGAGCTGTTTTTT. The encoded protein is CASSQELRRLGTGELFF.

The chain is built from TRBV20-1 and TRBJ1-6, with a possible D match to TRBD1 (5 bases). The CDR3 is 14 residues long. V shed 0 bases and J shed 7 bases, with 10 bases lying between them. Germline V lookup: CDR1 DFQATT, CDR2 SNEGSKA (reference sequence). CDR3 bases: TGCAGTGCTAGAGATCAGGGTTTGAATTCACCCCTCCACTTT. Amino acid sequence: CSARDQGLNSPLHF.

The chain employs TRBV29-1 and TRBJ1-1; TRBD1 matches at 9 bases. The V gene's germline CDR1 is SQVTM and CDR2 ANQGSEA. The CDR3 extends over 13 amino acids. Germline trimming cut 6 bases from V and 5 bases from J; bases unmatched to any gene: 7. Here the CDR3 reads CSVLGQGITEAFF. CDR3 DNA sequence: TGCAGCGTCCTGGGACAGGGAATAACTGAAGCTTTCTTT.

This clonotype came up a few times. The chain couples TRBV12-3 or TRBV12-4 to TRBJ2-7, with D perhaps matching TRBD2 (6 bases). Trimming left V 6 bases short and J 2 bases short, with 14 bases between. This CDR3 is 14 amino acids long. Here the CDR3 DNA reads TGTGCCAGCAGGAGACTAGTTTCTCCCTACGAGCAGTACTTC. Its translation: CASRRLVSPYEQYF.

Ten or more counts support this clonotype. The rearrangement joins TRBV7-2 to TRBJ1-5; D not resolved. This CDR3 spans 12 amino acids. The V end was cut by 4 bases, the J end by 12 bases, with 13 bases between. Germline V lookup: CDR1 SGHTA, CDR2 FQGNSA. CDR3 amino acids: CASSSFRDYQHF. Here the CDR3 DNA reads TGTGCCAGCAGCTCATTCCGTGACTACCAGCATTTT.

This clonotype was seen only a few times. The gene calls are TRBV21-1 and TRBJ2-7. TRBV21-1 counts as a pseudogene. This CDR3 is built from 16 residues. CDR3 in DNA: TGTGCCAGCAGCAAAGAAGGAAGCGGGAGCTCCTACGAGCAGTACTTC. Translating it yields CASSKEGSGSSYEQYF.

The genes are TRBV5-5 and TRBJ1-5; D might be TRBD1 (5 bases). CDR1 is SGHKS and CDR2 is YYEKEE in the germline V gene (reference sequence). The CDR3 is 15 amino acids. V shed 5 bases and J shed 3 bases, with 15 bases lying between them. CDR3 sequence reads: CASSRAGGDNQPQHF. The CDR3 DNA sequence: TGTGCCAGCAGTCGCGCGGGGGGGGACAATCAGCCCCAGCATTTT.

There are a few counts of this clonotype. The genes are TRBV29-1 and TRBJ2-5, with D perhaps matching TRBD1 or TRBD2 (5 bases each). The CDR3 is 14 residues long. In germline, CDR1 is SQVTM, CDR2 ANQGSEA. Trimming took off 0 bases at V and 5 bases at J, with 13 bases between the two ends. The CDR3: CSVEDPGTRETQYF. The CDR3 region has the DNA TGCAGCGTTGAAGACCCCGGGACGCGGGAGACCCAGTACTTC.

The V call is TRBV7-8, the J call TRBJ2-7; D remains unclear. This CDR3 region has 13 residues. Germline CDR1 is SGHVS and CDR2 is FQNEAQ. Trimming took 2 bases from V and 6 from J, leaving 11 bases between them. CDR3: CASSLSPAGEQYF. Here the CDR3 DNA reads TGTGCCAGCAGCTTAAGCCCCGCCGGCGAGCAGTACTTC.

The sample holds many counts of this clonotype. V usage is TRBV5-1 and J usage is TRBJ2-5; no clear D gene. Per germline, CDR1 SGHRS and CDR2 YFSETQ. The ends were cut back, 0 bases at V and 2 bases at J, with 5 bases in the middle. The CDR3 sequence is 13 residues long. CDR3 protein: CASSLDGQETQYF. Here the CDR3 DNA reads TGCGCCAGCAGCTTGGATGGACAAGAGACCCAGTACTTC.

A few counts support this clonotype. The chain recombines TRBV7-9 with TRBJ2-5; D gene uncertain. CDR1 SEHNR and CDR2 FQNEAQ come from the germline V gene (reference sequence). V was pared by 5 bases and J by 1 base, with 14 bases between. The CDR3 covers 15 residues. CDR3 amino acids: CASSLQNRAQETQYF. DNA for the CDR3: TGTGCCAGCAGCCTGCAAAATAGGGCCCAAGAGACCCAGTACTTC. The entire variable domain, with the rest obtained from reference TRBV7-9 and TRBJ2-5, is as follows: DTGVSQNPRHKITKRGQNVTFRCDPISEHNRLYWYRQTLGQGPEFLTYFQNEAQLEKSRLLSDRFSAERPKGSFSTLEIQRTEQGDSAMYLCASSLQNRAQETQYFGPGTRLLVL.